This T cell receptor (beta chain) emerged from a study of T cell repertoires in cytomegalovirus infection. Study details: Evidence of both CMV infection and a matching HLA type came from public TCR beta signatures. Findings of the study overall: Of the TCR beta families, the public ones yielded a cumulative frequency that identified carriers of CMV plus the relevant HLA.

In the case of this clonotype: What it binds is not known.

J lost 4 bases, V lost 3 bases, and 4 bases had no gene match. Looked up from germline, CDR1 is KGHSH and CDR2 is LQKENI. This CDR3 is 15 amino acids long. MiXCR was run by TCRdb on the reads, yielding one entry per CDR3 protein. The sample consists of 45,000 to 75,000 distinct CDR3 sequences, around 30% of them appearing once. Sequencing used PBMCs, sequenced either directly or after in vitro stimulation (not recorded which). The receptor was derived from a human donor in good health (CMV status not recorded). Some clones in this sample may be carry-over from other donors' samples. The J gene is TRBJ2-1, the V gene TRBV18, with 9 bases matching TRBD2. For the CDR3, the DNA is TGTGCCAGCTCACCGCGGGAGGGGATGTACAATGAGCAGTTCTTC. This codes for CASSPREGMYNEQFF.